Sequencing of this TCR beta chain was carried out in a study of human CD8 memory T cell subsets. The CDR3 is made up of 14 amino acids. CDR1 is LNHNV and CDR2 is YYDKDF in the germline V gene (reference sequence). Scientists made TCR beta libraries using UMI-labeled 5' RACE. In the study's own analysis: Each library (TCR beta) contained from roughly 3,000 up to roughly 18,000 functional CDR3 beta clonotypes. Using the 5' RACE reads, TCRdb records one entry per CDR3 protein without DNA. These V and J calls originate from TCRdb's pipeline instead of the authors' own analysis. Recorded here are roughly 9,800 distinct CDR3 sequences; the top ten clones represent roughly 9.8%. The TSTEM subset meant CD8+ memory cells that were CCR7+, PD-1- and TIGIT-. Healthy donors provided the buffy coats that yielded the PBMC. Extraction drew RNA from duplicate vials of around 140,000 sorted CD8+ T cells for each subset.

The receptor comes from a human donor in good health. The sequencing input was CD8+ stem-like memory T cells (TSCM and TCM) sorted from PBMCs. Described subset: stem-like memory CD8 T cells (TSTEM), CCR7+ PD-1- TIGIT-. The chain combines TRBV15 with TRBJ2-7; TCRdb proposes TRBD1, but this gene call is untestable without DNA. The chain's CDR3 is CATSRTGFSYEQYF.